Only a few counts were recorded for the clone carrying this T cell receptor beta chain. The sample belongs to a study of T-cell reconstitution after alpha-beta-depleted transplantation in children. A library of TCRbeta sequences, prepared with unique molecular identifiers, was generated. MiXCR, applied by TCRdb to the PCR reads, yields one record per CDR3 protein. The sample shows about 980,000 distinct CDR3 sequences, roughly 29% of them seen only once. The length of the CDR3 is 14 residues. V trimming: 5 bases; J trimming: 3 bases; junction bases outside the gene matches: 5. Germline V gives CDR1 MGHDK, CDR2 SYGVNS.

The material sequenced was PBMCs, mostly from graft donor cells, taken 360 days after TCRalphabeta/CD19-depleted stem cell transplant. The chain recombines TRBV25-1 with TRBJ2-7; 9 bases are a match to TRBD1. The sequence was collected from a boy in the first two years of life who had a stem cell transplant for SCID, so the T cells may come from the graft donor. This chain's CDR3 is CASSSPTGGYEQYF. In DNA form, the CDR3 reads TGTGCCAGCAGTAGCCCGACAGGGGGCTACGAGCAGTACTTC.